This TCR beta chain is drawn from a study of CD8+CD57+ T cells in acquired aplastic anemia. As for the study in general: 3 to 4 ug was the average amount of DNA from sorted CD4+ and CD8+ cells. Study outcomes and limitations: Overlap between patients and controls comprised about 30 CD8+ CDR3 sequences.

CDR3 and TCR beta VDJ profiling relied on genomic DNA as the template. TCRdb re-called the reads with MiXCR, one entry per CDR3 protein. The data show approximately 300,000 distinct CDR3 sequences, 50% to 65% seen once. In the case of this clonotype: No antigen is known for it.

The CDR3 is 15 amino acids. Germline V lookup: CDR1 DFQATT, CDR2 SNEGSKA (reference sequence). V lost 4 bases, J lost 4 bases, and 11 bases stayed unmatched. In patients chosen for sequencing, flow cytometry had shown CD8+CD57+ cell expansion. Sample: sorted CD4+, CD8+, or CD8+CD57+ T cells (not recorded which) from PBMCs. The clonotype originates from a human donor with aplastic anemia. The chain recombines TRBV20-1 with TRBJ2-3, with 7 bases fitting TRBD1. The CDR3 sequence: CSATPGGVSADTQYF. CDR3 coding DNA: TGCAGTGCTACTCCAGGGGGTGTCTCGGCAGATACGCAGTATTTT.